Below are 2 T cell receptor beta chains sequenced from a single sample in a study of cytomegalovirus exposure and HLA in healthy donors. PCR was performed using 60 Vbeta and 13 Jbeta primers. TCRdb's copy holds only in-frame clones and misses some; the assay was immunoSEQ multiplex PCR. The table lists around 67,000 clones, about 65% of them singletons, with just over 2% in the top ten. The sample was PBMCs. The receptors shown here come from a woman in her twenties or thirties in good health and CMV-seronegative.

This clone was recorded only once. The rearrangement uses TRBV9 and TRBJ1-5; TRBD1 aligns across 9 bases. Germline CDR1 and CDR2: SGDLS and YYNGEE. After removal of 3 bases from V and 7 bases from J, the junction contained 8 bases not matched to a gene. This CDR3 spans 15 amino acids. The CDR3 DNA is TGTGCCAGCAGCGCAGGGACAGGGCTTGGGCAGCCCCAGCATTTT. Protein product: CASSAGTGLGQPQHF.

V gene TRBV5-1 combines with J gene TRBJ2-1, with a weak D call TRBD1 (5 bases). The CDR3 extends over 13 amino acids. Germline loops: CDR1 SGHRS, CDR2 YFSETQ. The ends were cut back, 2 bases at V and 5 bases at J, with 8 bases in the middle. The CDR3 DNA sequence: TGCGCCAGCAGCTTTGGGGCTCACAATGAGCAGTTCTTC. Protein product: CASSFGAHNEQFF.